The 32 T cell receptor beta chains in this list originate from one sample, sequenced in a study of blood T cell repertoires in COVID-19. Profiling relied on immunoSEQ multiplex PCR, and the TCRdb table lists in-frame clones only, not all of them. The sample includes about 150,000 clones, approximately 91% of them seen just once. Sequencing used peripheral blood. The receptors shown here come from a woman aged 70 to 79 with acute or convalescent COVID-19.

V and J are TRBV5-1 and TRBJ1-2; 7 nucleotides line up with TRBD1. The V segment lost 3 bases and the J segment 3 bases; nucleotides outside the gene matches: 2. CDR3 length: 13 amino acids. Germline values: CDR1 SGHRS, CDR2 YFSETQ. CDR3: CASSWDRYYGYTF. In DNA form, the CDR3 reads TGCGCCAGCAGCTGGGACAGATACTATGGCTACACCTTC.

This chain uses TRBV6-5 with TRBJ2-7; no clear D gene. Germline loops: CDR1 MNHEY, CDR2 SVGAGI. Trimming pared 0 bases from V and 2 bases from J, leaving 8 bases between. The length of the CDR3 is 14 residues. CDR3 bases: TGTGCCAGCAGTTACTCCGGCACTACCTACGAGCAGTACTTC. Translation: CASSYSGTTYEQYF.

The V gene is TRBV11-2, the J gene TRBJ2-5, with 8 bases aligning to TRBD2. Germline V lookup: CDR1 SGHAT, CDR2 FQNNGV. CDR3 length equals 16 residues. Trimming at V came to 3 bases and at J to 1 base, leaving 7 bases not matched to a gene. The CDR3 DNA is TGTGCCAGCAGCTTTACAGCGGGGGCCCCCCAAGAGACCCAGTACTTC. Translating it yields CASSFTAGAPQETQYF.

The CDR3 sequence: CASSEVPDRYTGELFF. The CDR3 DNA sequence: TGTGCCAGCAGTGAAGTCCCGGACAGATACACCGGGGAGCTGTTTTTT. The rearrangement uses TRBV6-1 and TRBJ2-2; D may be TRBD1 (6 bases). This CDR3 has 16 residues. V was trimmed by 1 base and J by 3 bases, leaving 12 bases between them. The germline CDR1 and CDR2 sequences are MNHNS and SASEGT.

The chain uses TRBV11-2 and TRBJ2-2; D unresolved. This CDR3 has 15 residues. Per germline, CDR1 SGHAT and CDR2 FQNNGV. Trimming took 6 bases from V and 7 from J, leaving 18 bases between them. CDR3: CASRRPGQRSGELFF. As DNA, the CDR3 is TGTGCCAGCAGAAGACCGGGTCAGCGAAGCGGGGAGCTGTTTTTT.

The chain couples TRBV7-9 to TRBJ1-2; TRBD1 agrees at 10 bases. Losses at the gene ends were 2 bases for V and 9 bases for J; bases not matched to a gene: 6. The CDR3 sequence is 14 residues long. Germline V gives CDR1 SEHNR, CDR2 FQNEAQ (reference sequence). CDR3 residues: CASSLLGQGNSYTF. The CDR3 DNA is TGTGCCAGCAGCTTATTGGGACAGGGGAATAGCTACACCTTC.

The V call is TRBV12-2, the J call TRBJ1-1; the D call in the table, TRBD1, was not verified against the DNA. TRBV12-2 is a pseudogene segment. CDR3 size: 18 residues. CDR3 protein: CASRLLNGTGDGSTEAFF. The CDR3, as DNA: TGTGCAAGTCGCTTACTCAACGGGACAGGGGATGGTAGCACTGAAGCTTTCTTT.

The V call is TRBV11-2, the J call TRBJ2-7; 7 bases match TRBD2. Germline CDR1 SGHAT, CDR2 FQNNGV. CDR3 length: 16 amino acids. Unmatched junction bases numbered 16, after V lost 5 bases and J lost 6 bases. In DNA form, the CDR3 reads TGTGCCAGCAGCCCATCCCCGGGGACTACCGCCGCCGAGCAGTACTTC. As protein: CASSPSPGTTAAEQYF.

The rearrangement uses TRBV19 and TRBJ1-4; 8 bases align to TRBD1. CDR3 size: 14 residues. The ends lost 6 bases at V and 4 bases at J; junction bases unmatched: 4. Looked up from germline, CDR1 is LNHDA and CDR2 is SQIVND (reference sequence). The CDR3 sequence is CASRGTGRNEKLFF. The CDR3, as DNA: TGTGCCAGTAGGGGGACAGGACGTAATGAAAAACTGTTTTTT.

The chain uses TRBV9 and TRBJ2-3; 8 nucleotides line up with TRBD2. The CDR3 totals 16 residues. V shed 0 bases and J 4 bases; nucleotides not matched to a gene: 7. Germline values: CDR1 SGDLS, CDR2 YYNGEE. In DNA, the CDR3 is TGTGCCAGCAGCGTAGCCCCCTCGGGGGGGGCAGATACGCAGTATTTT. Translated: CASSVAPSGGADTQYF.

The rearrangement uses TRBV13 and TRBJ1-3; the D gene is possibly TRBD1 (6 bases). The CDR3 sequence is 15 residues long. CDR1 and CDR2 (germline): PRHDT, FYEKMQ (reference sequence). V was trimmed by 1 base and J by 0 bases, leaving 7 bases between them. The CDR3 nucleotides read TGTGCCAGCAGCTTAGAGGGGGTCTCTGGAAACACCATATATTTT. This gives the protein CASSLEGVSGNTIYF.

The chain employs TRBV27 and TRBJ1-2; no reliable D call. Trimming took 3 bases from V and 0 from J, leaving 11 bases between them. The length of the CDR3 is 15 residues. CDR1 and CDR2 (germline): MNHEY, SMNVEV (reference sequence). CDR3 nucleotide sequence: TGTGCCAGCAGTTTTGGGAGGGAAGCTAACTATGGCTACACCTTC. As protein: CASSFGREANYGYTF.

The chain is built from TRBV2 and TRBJ2-2; 8 bases map to TRBD2. Per the germline V gene, CDR1 is SNHLY and CDR2 is FYNNEI. The ends lost 6 bases at V and 5 bases at J; junction bases unmatched: 5. CDR3 length equals 14 residues. CDR3 nucleotide sequence: TGTGCCAGCAGCCTCGGGGGGGGGACCGGGGAGCTGTTTTTT. This translates into CASSLGGGTGELFF.

This chain links TRBV7-6 with TRBJ2-6, with a possible D match to TRBD1 (6 bases). V was trimmed by 4 bases and J by 0 bases, leaving 19 bases between them. Germline V gene lookup returns CDR1 SGHVS and CDR2 FNYEAQ. The CDR3 is made up of 19 amino acids. The CDR3 DNA sequence: TGTGCCAGCAGCTCTATTCCAGGGGAGACCGTCTCTGGGGCCAACGTCCTGACTTTC. This gives the protein CASSSIPGETVSGANVLTF.

The rearrangement links TRBV6-2 or TRBV6-3 to TRBJ2-7; 10 bases align to TRBD1. This CDR3 contains 18 residues. Germline V gene data show CDR1 as MNHEY and CDR2 as SVGEGT. The junction had 16 bases not matched to a gene; V was cut back by 7 bases and J by 1 base. CDR3 loop: CASTPKWGQGRFSYEQYF. CDR3 sequence (DNA): TGTGCCAGCACCCCGAAATGGGGACAGGGGCGCTTTTCCTACGAGCAGTACTTC.

The chain uses TRBV4-3 and TRBJ1-3; the D is unclear. Germline V gene sequence: CDR1 LGHNA, CDR2 YSLEER. Trimming cost V 0 bases and J 0 bases, with 15 bases left between them. This CDR3 is built from 18 residues. CDR3 sequence reads: CASSQDPPGSTSGNTIYF. As DNA, the CDR3 is TGCGCCAGCAGCCAAGATCCCCCCGGTAGCACCTCTGGAAACACCATATATTTT.

The V gene is TRBV7-2, the J gene TRBJ1-2, with D possibly TRBD1 on 6 matching bases. V gave up 6 bases and J gave up 6 bases, with 20 bases separating them. CDR3 length: 15 residues. Germline V gene data show CDR1 as SGHTA and CDR2 as FQGNSA. CDR3 protein: CASRERQASYDGYTF. The CDR3 DNA reads as TGTGCCAGCAGGGAGAGACAGGCCTCATACGATGGCTACACCTTC.

V usage is TRBV29-1 and J usage is TRBJ1-1; no reliable D call. This CDR3 comprises 14 residues. Germline values: CDR1 SQVTM, CDR2 ANQGSEA. The V end lost 5 bases, the J end lost 3 bases, and 16 bases lay between the germline ends. The CDR3 DNA sequence: TGCAGCGTTAAACTGCAAGGAGGGTACACTGAAGCTTTCTTT. This translates into CSVKLQGGYTEAFF.

The chain carries TRBV2 and TRBJ2-1, with a tentative D call TRBD1 (6 bases). The CDR3 covers 15 residues. CDR1 and CDR2 (germline): SNHLY, FYNNEI. V lost 5 bases to trimming and J lost 2 bases, with 13 bases between them. The CDR3 sequence: CASSPGVRAYNEQFF. DNA for the CDR3: TGTGCCAGCAGTCCAGGGGTGAGGGCCTACAATGAGCAGTTCTTC. The full variable domain, completed using reference TRBV2 and TRBJ2-1, is EPEVTQTPSHQVTQMGQEVILRCVPISNHLYFYWYRQILGQKVEFLVSFYNNEISEKSEIFDDQFSVERPDGSNFTLKIRSTKLEDSAMYFCASSPGVRAYNEQFFGPGTRLTVL.

This sequence joins TRBV18 and TRBJ2-4; possible D gene TRBD1, 6 bases. Germline CDR1 reads KGHSH; CDR2 reads LQKENI. This CDR3 has 16 amino acids. Trimming removed 5 bases from V and 3 bases from J, with 17 bases in between. The CDR3 region has the DNA TGTGCCAGCTCATCCCAAGGGGGTGGCGGCAAAAACATTCAGTACTTC. It encodes CASSSQGGGGKNIQYF.

This clone was found once. The J gene is TRBJ1-4, the V gene TRBV2; TRBD1 is a possible D gene (5 bases). CDR1 SNHLY and CDR2 FYNNEI come from the germline V gene. The CDR3 is 15 residues long. V dropped 8 bases and J dropped 5 bases, with 18 bases sitting between them. CDR3 sequence: CASGGGAYANEKLFF. The DNA of the CDR3 is TGTGCCAGCGGGGGAGGAGCATACGCGAATGAAAAACTGTTTTTT.

V usage is TRBV11-2 and J usage is TRBJ2-3; no reliable D call. CDR1 is SGHAT and CDR2 is FQNNGV in the germline V gene. The CDR3 has 15 amino acids. The V and J ends lost 7 bases and 3 bases respectively, with 17 bases between them. The CDR3 DNA is TGTGCCAGCACCCTTACAGCCCTTCAGACAGATACGCAGTATTTT. Its translation is CASTLTALQTDTQYF.

This rearrangement joins TRBV9 to TRBJ2-5, with 7 bases identical to TRBD2. Looked up from germline, CDR1 is SGDLS and CDR2 is YYNGEE. V shed 2 bases and J 5 bases; nucleotides not matched to a gene: 6. CDR3 length: 14 residues. This CDR3 reads CASSVWGGGETQYF. CDR3 DNA sequence: TGTGCCAGCAGCGTCTGGGGGGGTGGTGAGACCCAGTACTTC.

The V and J genes are TRBV4-1 and TRBJ2-7; 7 bases are shared with TRBD1. Germline lookup yields CDR1 MGHRA and CDR2 YSYEKL. Trimming at V came to 1 base and at J to 5 bases, leaving 8 bases not matched to a gene. The length of the CDR3 is 15 residues. CDR3 nucleotides: TGCGCCAGCAGCCAAGCCCTGACAGGGTCTAACGAGCAGTACTTC. This encodes CASSQALTGSNEQYF.

This clone is a singleton in its sample. The chain employs TRBV5-6 and TRBJ2-3, with 7 bases identical to TRBD1. V was clipped by 5 bases and J by 1 base; unmatched bases: 7. Germline CDR1 and CDR2: SGHDT and YYEEEE. The CDR3 has 15 amino acids. The CDR3 sequence: CASRLQGDGTDTQYF. The CDR3 region has the DNA TGTGCCAGCAGGCTCCAGGGGGACGGCACAGATACGCAGTATTTT.

The chain combines TRBV6-6 with TRBJ1-1, with TRBD1 matching 7 bases. The length of the CDR3 is 15 residues. The V gene end was trimmed by 8 bases and the J gene end by 0 bases; junction bases not matched to a gene: 9. CDR1 and CDR2 (germline): MNHNY, SVGAGI (reference sequence). The CDR3 coding sequence is TGTGCCAGCGCCCGGGACAGACTCATGAACACTGAAGCTTTCTTT. Protein: CASARDRLMNTEAFF.

The gene calls are TRBV15 and TRBJ2-3; 8 bases map to TRBD2. This CDR3 spans 17 amino acids. Germline V lookup: CDR1 LNHNV, CDR2 YYDKDF (reference sequence). The trim removed 3 bases at V and 0 bases at J, leaving 8 bases unmatched. CDR3 nucleotide sequence: TGTGCCACCAGCAGCGGACAGCGGGGGCTTAGCACAGATACGCAGTATTTT. As protein: CATSSGQRGLSTDTQYF.

V is TRBV9 and J is TRBJ2-7; a weak D match, TRBD2 (7 bases). Trimming shortened V by 4 bases and J by 4 bases, and 15 bases separated the two germline ends. CDR3 length: 14 residues. Per the germline V gene, CDR1 is SGDLS and CDR2 is YYNGEE. In DNA, the CDR3 is TGTGCCAGCAGCCTCACGGGGGGCTCTTACGAGCAGTACTTC. It yields the protein CASSLTGGSYEQYF.

The chain combines TRBV7-6 with TRBJ2-5; the match to TRBD1 covers 9 bases. V shed 5 bases and J 3 bases; nucleotides not matched to a gene: 7. CDR1 is SGHVS and CDR2 is FNYEAQ in the germline V gene. There are 15 residues in the CDR3. The CDR3 loop reads CASSLGTGFKETQYF. CDR3 sequence (DNA): TGTGCCAGCAGCCTCGGGACAGGGTTTAAAGAGACCCAGTACTTC.

This sequence joins TRBV24-1 and TRBJ2-2, with 11 bases that match TRBD1. CDR1 is KGHDR and CDR2 is SFDVKD in the germline V gene. The V and J ends lost 5 bases and 6 bases, in that order; junction bases with no gene match: 7. The CDR3 sequence is 16 residues long. This chain's CDR3 is CATSAAGTGGSGELFF. CDR3 in DNA: TGTGCCACCAGTGCCGCCGGGACAGGGGGTTCCGGGGAGCTGTTTTTT.

The chain employs TRBV7-8 and TRBJ1-1; perhaps TRBD1 as D (5 bases). The V and J ends lost 2 bases and 0 bases respectively, with 10 bases between them. The CDR3 covers 15 residues. Germline values: CDR1 SGHVS, CDR2 FQNEAQ. The CDR3 region has the DNA TGTGCCAGCAGCTTAAACAGGCCCATGAACACTGAAGCTTTCTTT. Protein sequence: CASSLNRPMNTEAFF.

This chain connects TRBV29-1 to TRBJ1-2, with D tentatively TRBD1 (6 bases). CDR1 is SQVTM and CDR2 is ANQGSEA in the germline V gene. The CDR3 covers 14 residues. Trimming took off 0 bases at V and 7 bases at J, with 15 bases between the two ends. CDR3 loop: CSVEDSGGPPGYTF. CDR3 bases: TGCAGCGTTGAAGATTCGGGGGGGCCTCCTGGCTACACCTTC.